This TCR beta chain was sequenced during a study of OX40 agonist ivuxolimab in advanced cancers. In terms of the full investigation: The costimulatory receptor OX40 (CD134) was targeted by ivuxolimab, a fully human IgG2 agonistic monoclonal antibody. A male proportion of around 80% and a mean age of roughly 58 years, ranging from about 23 to 90, were recorded for the dose-escalation cohort. Of the approximately 50 dose-escalation patients, hepatocellular carcinoma was present in around 19, melanoma in roughly 15, renal cell carcinoma in 9 and head and neck cancer in 9. Patients were allowed to have had prior anti-PD-1, anti-PD-L1 or anti-CTLA-4 therapy, and approximately 40% of the dose-escalation patients had been treated with checkpoint inhibitors. Partial responses were achieved by three dose-escalation patients, of whom one had hepatocellular carcinoma and two had cutaneous melanoma. Intravenous ivuxolimab was administered to patients every 2 weeks at six dose levels: 0.01, 0.1, 0.3, 1.5, 3 and 10 mg/kg. The paper reports the monotherapy dose-escalation portion (N ≈ 50 patients) of the phase I ivuxolimab trial. The purpose of peripheral TCRbeta sequencing was to test whether ivuxolimab changed TCR sequence diversity and led to clonal T-cell expansion. On the study overall, not on this receptor specifically: Antigen specificity was not determined for the clonally expanded peripheral T cells. In the 0.1-3.0 mg/kg groups, partial responders were among the patients with the lowest normalized peripheral clonal expansion, particularly in CD8+ T cells. After ivuxolimab, more expanded clones were found on average in CD8+ T cells than in CD4+ T cells. At doses of 0.1 to 3.0 mg/kg, clonal expansion of both CD4+ and CD8+ T cells in blood was seen between baseline and week 6. Low levels of normalized T-cell clonal expansion were also seen in some nonresponding patients.

The trial excluded patients who had a history of autoimmune disease or who were on systemic immunosuppression. Peripheral blood for TCR sequencing was drawn from every dose cohort at baseline, at cycle 4 day 1 and at cycle 7 day 1. Samples came from an open-label, multicenter, first-in-human phase I dose-escalation trial of ivuxolimab. Adults with locally advanced or metastatic melanoma, renal cell, hepatocellular, or head and neck squamous cell carcinoma were enrolled in the trial. CD4+ and CD8+ T cells were sorted separately from peripheral blood before TCR sequencing. For sequencing of the TCRbeta CDR3 region, genomic DNA was extracted from the sorted cells. TCRbeta CDR3 regions were sequenced using the immunoSEQ Assay. TCRdb mirrors the immuneACCESS table, restricted to in-frame sequences. Some clones are absent from its copies; in checked studies, under half trace to an unresolved V gene, and the reason for the others is unknown. Here the sample has fewer than 65,000 clones; approximately 90% occur a single time. The ten largest clones capture 1.9% of the sample.

As concerns this clone: Its antigen is currently not known. Per-base quality was not reported, and no clone a single base away is much larger than it.

V is trimmed back by 3 bases and J by 11 bases, and the junction contains 5 bases that no gene match accounts for. As encoded in the germline V gene (reference sequence), CDR1 is DFQATT while CDR2 is SNEGSKA. The CDR3 covers 11 residues, taking in both the cysteine and the phenylalanine. CDR3 DNA only is kept here, 33 bases in frame from base 1. In this chain, TRBV20-1 is recombined with TRBJ2-5; 8 of the junction bases match TRBD2. The source material was CD4+ or CD8+ T cells sorted from blood, sampled in a trial of the OX40 agonist ivuxolimab. The clonotype comes from an adult with an advanced solid tumor such as melanoma, head and neck, liver or kidney cancer. The CDR3 sequence is CSASIPGGQYF. The sequenced DNA: TGCAGTGCTAGTATCCCGGGGGGGCAGTACTTC.